The T cell receptor (beta chain) described here comes from a study of shared clonotypes between healthy human individuals. Findings and limits, study-wide: Although depth was large, rarefaction showed that sequencing of the sorted subsets was incomplete. Limited genetic and exposure-history diversity came from having few donors.

Replicate PCRs from sorted subsets contained 200 ng DNA, which is roughly 30,000 T cell genomes. Data came from immunoSEQ multiplex PCR; TCRdb stores just in-frame clones and leaves some out. This table has 2 million to 2.5 million clones, 92% appearing once. Adults of Caucasian background living in Nashville, Tennessee made up all donors. As concerns this clone: Its target is not known.

V gave up 3 bases and J gave up 8 bases; unmatched junction bases: 7. In germline, CDR1 is SGHRS, CDR2 YFSETQ. The CDR3 totals 15 residues. The TCR was taken from a man aged 18 to 29 in good health. Some clones in this sample may be carry-over from other donors' samples. Sequencing used naive CD4+ T cells from PBMCs. Subset indicated: CD45RA+ positively selected. The chain couples TRBV5-1 to TRBJ1-6; TRBD1 aligns across 8 bases. The CDR3 sequence: CASSSGQGFDSPLHF. The CDR3, as DNA: TGCGCCAGCAGCTCAGGACAGGGTTTCGATTCACCCCTCCACTTT. The entire variable domain, with the rest obtained from reference TRBV5-1 and TRBJ1-6, is as follows: KAGVTQTPRYLIKTRGQQVTLSCSPISGHRSVSWYQQTPGQGLQFLFEYFSETQRNKGNFPGRFSGRQFSNSRSEMNVSTLELGDSALYLCASSSGQGFDSPLHFGNGTRLTVT.